Listed below are T cell receptor beta chains from one sample, sequenced in a study of control samples from healthy donors and cancer patients. Profiling relied on immunoSEQ multiplex PCR, and the TCRdb table lists in-frame clones only, not all of them. There are 150,000 to 200,000 clones in the sample; about 90% occur only once, and about 2% lies in the top ten. The sequenced sample was blood. These receptors came from a woman aged 40 to 49 in good health. CDR3s include the opening cysteine and the closing phenylalanine or tryptophan.

j_call v_call cdr3_aa
TRBJ1-5 TRBV4-1 CASSQGIGGNQPQHF
TRBJ1-5 TRBV19 CASRVDRYSNQPQHF
TRBJ1-2 TRBV2 CASSEIRGARYGYTF
TRBJ1-5 TRBV6-1 CASTEQGLGQPQHF
TRBJ1-2 TRBV9 CASSPQRVGNYGYTF
TRBJ1-6 TRBV3-1/TRBV3-2 CASSGTSNSPLHF
TRBJ1-1 TRBV5-4 CASSTNRGDTEAFF
TRBJ1-1 TRBV4-1 CASSQGWGGPEAFF
TRBJ2-3 TRBV2 CASSGASAARQQYF
TRBJ2-7 TRBV2 CASSERQMYDEQYF
TRBJ1-1 TRBV7-3 CASSKYGGALNTEAFF
TRBJ2-6 TRBV5-1 CASSLGRAGANVLTF
TRBJ2-5 TRBV19 CASSILPGGQETQYF
TRBJ1-4 TRBV6-5 CASSYLGGNNEKLFF
TRBJ1-1 TRBV27 CATQRGRGTEAFF
TRBJ1-2 TRBV5-1 CASSSSHSTTYGYTF
TRBJ1-6 TRBV2 CASTGTGGASSPLHF
TRBJ2-7 TRBV5-5 CASSLANYEQYF
TRBJ1-5 TRBV19 CASSGSVIQHF
TRBJ1-1 TRBV11-2 CASSLVGGNTEAFF
TRBJ1-4 TRBV18 CASSKGQQDLFF
TRBJ1-2 TRBV6-5 CASKDSVLANYGYTF
TRBJ1-1 TRBV2 CASSPWDRETEAFF
TRBJ2-5 TRBV5-6 CASSLQNQETQYF
TRBJ1-2 TRBV4-1 CASSQQSTRGISYGYTF
TRBJ2-3 TRBV3-1/TRBV3-2 CASSRLADTQYF
TRBJ2-2 TRBV29-1 CSVDKPNTGELFF
TRBJ2-1 TRBV18 CASQPGPWDEQFF
TRBJ2-6 TRBV6-1 CASSALGPSGANVLTF
TRBJ1-3 TRBV7-2 CASSLRGNTIYF
TRBJ1-5 TRBV11-2 CASSSNSNQPQHF
TRBJ1-4 TRBV12-3/TRBV12-4 CASRIQVSEKLFF
TRBJ1-3 TRBV2 CASSGGGVSSGNTIYF
TRBJ2-1 TRBV14 CASSQDTGGEQFF
TRBJ1-5 TRBV6-5 CASSYGRNQPQHF
TRBJ1-1 TRBV7-6 CASGPGLLNTEAFF
TRBJ2-5 TRBV5-1 CASSLTSGEETQYF
TRBJ1-4 TRBV11-2 CASSSTRVEKLFF
TRBJ2-7 TRBV4-1 CASSQVPSGALSSYEQYF
TRBJ1-3 TRBV19 CASSISGQRSGNTIYF
TRBJ2-7 TRBV6-5 CASRQGASFEQYF
TRBJ2-1 TRBV27 CASTEDRGSHNEQFF
TRBJ1-1 TRBV30 CAWSLTGVVCMNTEAFF
TRBJ1-1 TRBV5-6 CASSFDRVNTEAFF
TRBJ2-2 TRBV29-1 CSVEGRATGELFF
TRBJ2-1 TRBV2 CASRDSGFYNEQFF
TRBJ2-1 TRBV7-9 CASNLARNEQFF
TRBJ2-2 TRBV19 CASRKTGKDGELFF
TRBJ2-3 TRBV3-1/TRBV3-2 CASSQAVRSTDTQYF
TRBJ1-4 TRBV7-2 CASSPDEEYEKLFF
TRBJ1-2 TRBV11-2 CASSPGTVRHYGYTF
TRBJ2-1 TRBV7-9 CASSLARTSLYNEQFF
TRBJ1-2 TRBV19 CASSQGTGGLTGYTF
TRBJ1-5 TRBV2 CASSEDSYSNQPQHF
TRBJ1-2 TRBV5-4 CASSATDFHGYTF
TRBJ1-1 TRBV29-1 CSVGNTGGRTEAFF
TRBJ1-2 TRBV25-1 CASSDTNYGYTF